This T cell receptor beta chain was recorded in a study of shared clonotypes between healthy human individuals (dated by TCRdb to 2019 to 2021). In terms of the full investigation: The cohort comprised a couple of women and a few men aged 18 to 49 years. Each donor's leukapheresis produced roughly between roughly 0.85 and 10 billion PBMCs. To increase sequencing depth and limit assay-specific biases, TCR repertoire library preparation and sequencing were carried out by different laboratories using diverse techniques. To estimate repertoire size and how much clonotype sharing occurs between individuals, the study deeply sequenced the blood TCR repertoires of five healthy adults. For each donor, CD4 naive and CD4 memory were each given three plates, CD8 naive was given two plates, and CD8 memory was given one plate. Broad study findings and their caveats: The genetic and exposure-history diversity represented was limited by the small number of donors. Incomplete sequencing was indicated by rarefaction of sorted-subset datasets, despite the large sequencing depth. Only blood was sampled, and tissue TCR repertoires likely differ from those in blood. Based on pairwise subsampling, the degree of clonotype sharing among donors was expected to be affected by sequencing depth. Compared with non-shared clonotypes, the clonotypes found in all four sorted-subset donors had higher generation probabilities. Sharing across a handful of donors was observed for approximately 5% of naive CD4, 3% to 4% of naive CD8, 2.3% of memory CD4, and about 0.4% of memory CD8 clonotypes. Naive subsets generally had larger estimated clonotype richness than memory subsets did.

The cysteine opens and the phenylalanine closes a CDR3 of 15 amino acids. CDR3 DNA is the only sequence kept; it has 45 bases, read in frame from the first base. V lost 1 base and J lost 0 bases; the stretch between them is 10 bases long. Per the germline V gene (reference sequence), LNHDA is the CDR1 and SQIVND is the CDR2. Note on this clone: Its antigen is still unknown. Within one base of it there is no much larger clone, and no base qualities were kept.

CD8 naive samples were obtained by positive selection for CCR7 among CD45RO-negative cells, yielding a CD45RA+CCR7+ population from which TemRA cells were excluded. Donors were healthy HIV-negative adults with no recently reported acute infections or vaccinations. All donors were Caucasian adults living in Nashville, Tennessee, USA. Blood was collected by leukapheresis, and PBMCs were isolated by Ficoll-Histopaque density gradient centrifugation and then cryopreserved in liquid nitrogen vapor phase. Purity and quantity of every magnetically sorted T cell population were checked by analytical flow cytometry. Genomic DNA was isolated from every sorted fraction and measured by UV absorbance on a Nanodrop 2000c. TCR CDR3 regions were amplified from genomic DNA by multiplex PCR using the deep immunoSEQ assay. Extracted genomic DNA from each cell subset was spread evenly across all wells of several immunoSEQ 96-well plates, with each plate serving as a replicate. For sorted subsets, each replicate PCR was loaded with around 200 ng genomic DNA, equivalent to some 31,000 T cell genomes. Purified libraries were measured with a Qubit 3.0 fluorometer, size-checked on a Bioanalyzer 2100, and measured again with the KAPA Library Quantification kit. Each immunoSEQ 96-well plate was sequenced on its own single-read 150-cycle Illumina NextSeq 550 flow cell. As for the original processing: The immunoSEQ output contained only junctional sequences without quality scores, so filtering could not match that applied to full-length reads. Sequences were annotated with PyIR, a Python wrapper for IgBLAST v1.9, and V/J genes and CDR3 were assigned using IMGT germline references. Reads were filtered out if the reads had weak V/J assignments (E-value above 1e-6), no CDR3, stop codons, out-of-frame junctions, or ambiguous translated residues. V3J clonotypes were defined as sequences sharing the same inferred V gene, J gene, and CDR3 amino acid sequence. Percentage overlap between repertoires was computed as shared unique clonotypes divided by the size of the smaller repertoire. Repertoire richness was assessed with RTK rarefaction, the Chao1 estimator, and Recon v2.1 estimates of unobserved clonotypes. Generation probabilities were computed with OLGA for all TCRbeta clonotypes obtained by the gDNA method from several donors. Drawn from immuneACCESS, this table holds only the in-frame rearrangements with V and J called that TCRdb kept. Clones are partly lost; checked studies trace under half to an unresolved V gene and leave the rest unexplained. The DNA was the basis for D and trimming; V, J and clone size are from that table. Across this sample there are around 2,000,000 clones, with 85% to 95% seen only once. Together, the top ten hold more than 0.95% of the sample.

The TCR was taken from a man between 18 and 29 years old in good health. Sample: naive CD8+ T cells sorted from blood. The cell subset or site label for this specimen denotes: CD45RA+CCR7+. The chain is assembled from TRBV19 and TRBJ2-7; the D gene cannot be resolved reliably. This receptor has the CDR3 CASSIGAAPSYEQYF. The nucleotide sequence is given as TGTGCCAGTAGTATAGGGGCGGCGCCCTCCTACGAGCAGTACTTC.